This T cell receptor (beta chain) was identified in a study of CD8 T cells in Susac syndrome. This CDR3 region has 11 residues. Germline V gives CDR1 ENHRY, CDR2 SYGVKD. V gave up 7 bases and J gave up 3 bases, with 5 bases separating them. Random hexamers were used to reverse transcribe an amount of roughly 0.45 to 1 ug RNA. MiXCR, run by TCRdb on the immunoSEQ multiplex PCR reads, gives a single entry per CDR3 protein. This repertoire shows 150,000 to 200,000 distinct CDR3 sequences, around 94% found once; its top ten account for about 0.13%. Input material: CD4+ T cells from PBMCs. The receptor comes from a human donor in good health. The V and J genes are TRBV10-3 and TRBJ2-3; no firm D call. This CDR3 is CAIMSTDTQYF. CDR3 nucleotides: TGTGCCATCATGTCGACAGATACGCAGTATTTT.